This TCR beta chain originates from a study of control samples from healthy donors and cancer patients. Profiled with immunoSEQ multiplex PCR; TCRdb holds only in-frame clones, not every one. The sample includes 200,000 to 250,000 clones, about 95% of them seen just once. Trimming at V came to 4 bases and at J to 8 bases, leaving 8 bases not matched to a gene. Germline-derived CDR1 and CDR2 are SGHRS and YFSETQ. The CDR3 totals 15 residues. The sample was blood. The receptor was derived from a man in his forties or fifties in good health. The chain recombines TRBV5-1 with TRBJ1-4; 10 positions agree with TRBD1. The CDR3 here is CASSITGTGEEKLFF. The CDR3 bases are TGCGCCAGCAGCATAACCGGGACAGGGGAAGAAAAACTGTTTTTT.